This T cell receptor (beta chain) was observed in a study of T cells expressing NK-cell markers. Study findings and constraints: What remained unclear was the HCMV specificity of expanded NKG2C+ T cell clones.

From its re-call of the 5' RACE reads, TCRdb lists each CDR3 protein once, without DNA. The sample totals roughly 390,000 distinct CDR3 sequences; its top ten clones hold roughly 5.5%. Note on this clonotype: Its antigen is as yet unknown.

The sequenced sample was blood T cells: a sorted CD56 or NKG2C T cell subset, CD4+ or CD8+ T cells, or bulk PBMC T cells (not recorded which). This clonotype was sampled from a man aged 18 to 70 in good health.

CDR3 region: CASRDRVVQSVAFF. V usage is TRBV27 and J usage is TRBJ1-1; TCRdb's D gene call, TRBD1, goes unchecked for lack of DNA. The CDR3 has 14 amino acids. Germline values: CDR1 MNHEY, CDR2 SMNVEV (reference sequence).